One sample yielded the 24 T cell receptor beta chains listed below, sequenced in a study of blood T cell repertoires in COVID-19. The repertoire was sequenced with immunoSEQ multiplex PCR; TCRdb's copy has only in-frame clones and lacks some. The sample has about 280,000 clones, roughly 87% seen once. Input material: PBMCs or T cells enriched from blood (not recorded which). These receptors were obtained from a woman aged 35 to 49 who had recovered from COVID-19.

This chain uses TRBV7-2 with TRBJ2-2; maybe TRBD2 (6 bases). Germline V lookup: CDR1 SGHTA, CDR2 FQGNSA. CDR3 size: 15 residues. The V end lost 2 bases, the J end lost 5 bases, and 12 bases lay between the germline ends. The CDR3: CASSLPGRWTGELFF. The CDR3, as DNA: TGTGCCAGCAGCTTACCGGGGAGGTGGACCGGGGAGCTGTTTTTT. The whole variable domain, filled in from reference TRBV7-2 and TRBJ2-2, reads GAGVSQSPSNKVTEKGKDVELRCDPISGHTALYWYRQSLGQGLEFLIYFQGNSAPDKSGLPSDRFSAERTGGSVSTLTIQRTQQEDSAVYLCASSLPGRWTGELFFGEGSRLTVL.

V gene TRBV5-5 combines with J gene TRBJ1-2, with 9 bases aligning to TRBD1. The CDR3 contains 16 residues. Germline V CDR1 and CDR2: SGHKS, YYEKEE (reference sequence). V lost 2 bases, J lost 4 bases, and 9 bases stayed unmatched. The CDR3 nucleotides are TGTGCCAGCAGCTTTGGCGGGACAGGGAACTTCTATGGCTACACCTTC. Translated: CASSFGGTGNFYGYTF.

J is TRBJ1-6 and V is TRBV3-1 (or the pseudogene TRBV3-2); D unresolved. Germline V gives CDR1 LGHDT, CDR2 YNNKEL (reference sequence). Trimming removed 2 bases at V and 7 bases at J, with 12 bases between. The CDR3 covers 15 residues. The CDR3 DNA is TGTGCCAGCAGCCAAAATCCAGGAGGAAATTCACCCCTCCACTTT. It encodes CASSQNPGGNSPLHF.

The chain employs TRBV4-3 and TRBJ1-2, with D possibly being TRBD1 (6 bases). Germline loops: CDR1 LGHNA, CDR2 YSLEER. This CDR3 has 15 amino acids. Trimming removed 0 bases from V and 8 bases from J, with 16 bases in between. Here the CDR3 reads CASSQDHRDYGGYTF. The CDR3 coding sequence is TGCGCCAGCAGCCAAGATCACAGGGACTATGGAGGCTACACCTTC.

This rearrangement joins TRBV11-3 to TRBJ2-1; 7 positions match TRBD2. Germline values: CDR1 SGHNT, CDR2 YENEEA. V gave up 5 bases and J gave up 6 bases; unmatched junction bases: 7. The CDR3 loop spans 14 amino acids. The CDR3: CASSPTGTINEQFF. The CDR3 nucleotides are TGTGCCAGCAGCCCGACCGGGACTATCAATGAGCAGTTCTTC. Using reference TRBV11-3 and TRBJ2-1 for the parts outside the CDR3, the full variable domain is EAGVVQSPRYKIIEKKQPVAFWCNPISGHNTLYWYLQNLGQGPELLIRYENEEAVDDSQLPKDRFSAERLKGVDSTLKIQPAELGDSAVYLCASSPTGTINEQFFGPGTRLTVL.

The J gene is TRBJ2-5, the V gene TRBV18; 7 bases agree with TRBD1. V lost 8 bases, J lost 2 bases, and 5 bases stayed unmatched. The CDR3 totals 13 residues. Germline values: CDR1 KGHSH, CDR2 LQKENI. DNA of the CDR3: TGTGCCAGCGGACAGGCGGTACAAGAGACCCAGTACTTC. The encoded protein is CASGQAVQETQYF.

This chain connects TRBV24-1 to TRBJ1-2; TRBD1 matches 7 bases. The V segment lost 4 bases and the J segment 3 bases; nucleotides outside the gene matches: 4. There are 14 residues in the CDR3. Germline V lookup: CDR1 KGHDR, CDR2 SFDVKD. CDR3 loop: CATSDTDRDYGYTF. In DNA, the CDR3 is TGTGCCACCAGTGACACCGACAGGGACTATGGCTACACCTTC.

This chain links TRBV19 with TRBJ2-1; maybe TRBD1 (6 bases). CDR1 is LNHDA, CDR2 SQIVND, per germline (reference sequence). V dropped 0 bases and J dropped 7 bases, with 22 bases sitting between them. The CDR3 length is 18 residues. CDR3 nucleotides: TGTGCCAGTAGTATAGATCGGGTTCAGGGGCAATGGAGGAATGAGCAGTTCTTC. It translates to CASSIDRVQGQWRNEQFF.

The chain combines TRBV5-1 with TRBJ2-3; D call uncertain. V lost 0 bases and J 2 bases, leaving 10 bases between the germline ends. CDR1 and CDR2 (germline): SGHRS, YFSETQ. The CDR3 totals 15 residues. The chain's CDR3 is CASSLGSGNTDTQYF. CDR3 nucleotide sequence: TGCGCCAGCAGCTTGGGATCTGGCAACACAGATACGCAGTATTTT.

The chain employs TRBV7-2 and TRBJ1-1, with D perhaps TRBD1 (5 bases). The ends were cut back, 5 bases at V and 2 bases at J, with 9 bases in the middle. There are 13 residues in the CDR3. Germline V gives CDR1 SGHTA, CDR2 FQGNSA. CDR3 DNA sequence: TGTGCCAGCAGCGGCGGACATAACACTGAAGCTTTCTTT. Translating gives CASSGGHNTEAFF.

The DNA of the CDR3 is TGTGCCAGCCAAGCAAGCTCTGGAAACACCATATATTTT. Encoded protein: CASQASSGNTIYF. This rearrangement joins TRBV2 to TRBJ1-3; D remains unclear. The V gene lost 8 bases and the J gene lost 0 bases, with 8 bases spanning the gap. CDR1 is SNHLY, CDR2 FYNNEI, per germline. The CDR3 has 13 residues.

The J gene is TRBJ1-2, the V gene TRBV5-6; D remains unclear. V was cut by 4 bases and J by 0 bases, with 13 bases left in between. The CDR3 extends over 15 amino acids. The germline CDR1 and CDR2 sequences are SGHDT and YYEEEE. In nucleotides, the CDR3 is TGTGCCAGCAGCCCGTCGACACCTGCTAACTATGGCTACACCTTC. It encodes CASSPSTPANYGYTF.

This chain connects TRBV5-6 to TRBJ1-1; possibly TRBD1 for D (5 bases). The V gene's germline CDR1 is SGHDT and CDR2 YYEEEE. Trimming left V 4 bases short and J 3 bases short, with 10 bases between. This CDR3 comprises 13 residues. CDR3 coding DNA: TGTGCCAGCAGCCAAGGGGCGTACACTGAAGCTTTCTTT. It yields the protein CASSQGAYTEAFF.

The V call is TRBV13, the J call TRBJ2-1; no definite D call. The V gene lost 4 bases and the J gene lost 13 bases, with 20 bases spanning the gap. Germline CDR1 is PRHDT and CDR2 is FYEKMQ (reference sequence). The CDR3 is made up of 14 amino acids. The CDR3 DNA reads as TGTGCCAGCAGCTCAGGAAATACGAAGACACACCAGTTCTTC. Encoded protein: CASSSGNTKTHQFF.

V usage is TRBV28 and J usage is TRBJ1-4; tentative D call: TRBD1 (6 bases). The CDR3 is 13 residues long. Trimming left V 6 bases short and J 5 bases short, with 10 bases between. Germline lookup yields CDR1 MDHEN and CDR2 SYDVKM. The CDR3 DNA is TGTGCCAGCAGCGGACAGCCAAATGAAAAACTGTTTTTT. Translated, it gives CASSGQPNEKLFF. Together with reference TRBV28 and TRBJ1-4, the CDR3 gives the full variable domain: DVKVTQSSRYLVKRTGEKVFLECVQDMDHENMFWYRQDPGLGLRLIYFSYDVKMKEKGDIPEGYSVSREKKERFSLILESASTNQTSMYLCASSGQPNEKLFFGSGTQLSVL.

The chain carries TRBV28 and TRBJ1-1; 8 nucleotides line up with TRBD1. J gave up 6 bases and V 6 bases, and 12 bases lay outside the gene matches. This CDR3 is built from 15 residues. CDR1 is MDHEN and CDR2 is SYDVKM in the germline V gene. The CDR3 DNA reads TGTGCCAGCAGCCCCACAGGGGGTGGGTGGTCTGAAGCTTTCTTT. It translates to CASSPTGGGWSEAFF.

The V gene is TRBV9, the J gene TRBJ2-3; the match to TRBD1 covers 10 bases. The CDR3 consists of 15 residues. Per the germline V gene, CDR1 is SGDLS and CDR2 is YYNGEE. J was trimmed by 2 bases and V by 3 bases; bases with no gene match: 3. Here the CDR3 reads CASSAGTGDTDTQYF. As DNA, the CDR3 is TGTGCCAGCAGCGCCGGGACAGGGGACACAGATACGCAGTATTTT. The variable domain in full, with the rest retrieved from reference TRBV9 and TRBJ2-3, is DSGVTQTPKHLITATGQRVTLRCSPRSGDLSVYWYQQSLDQGLQFLIQYYNGEERAKGNILERFSAQQFPDLHSELNLSSLELGDSALYFCASSAGTGDTDTQYFGPGTRLTVL.

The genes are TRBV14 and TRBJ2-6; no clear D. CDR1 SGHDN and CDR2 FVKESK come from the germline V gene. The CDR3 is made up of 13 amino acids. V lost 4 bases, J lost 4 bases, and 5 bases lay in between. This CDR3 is CASSRAGANVLTF. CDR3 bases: TGTGCCAGCAGCCGGGCCGGGGCCAACGTCCTGACTTTC.

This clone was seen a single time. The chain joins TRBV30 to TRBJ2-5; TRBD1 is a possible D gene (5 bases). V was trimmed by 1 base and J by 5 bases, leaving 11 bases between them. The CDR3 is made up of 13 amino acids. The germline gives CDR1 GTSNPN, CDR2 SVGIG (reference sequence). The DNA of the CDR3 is TGTGCCTGGAGTGAAGGGGTTTGGGAGACCCAGTACTTC. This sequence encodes CAWSEGVWETQYF.

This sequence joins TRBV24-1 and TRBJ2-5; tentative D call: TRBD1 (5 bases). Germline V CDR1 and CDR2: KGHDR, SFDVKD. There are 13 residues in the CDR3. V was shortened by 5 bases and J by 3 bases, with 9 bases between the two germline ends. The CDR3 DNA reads TGTGCCACCAGTGCCAGGGCTAAAGAGACCCAGTACTTC. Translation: CATSARAKETQYF.

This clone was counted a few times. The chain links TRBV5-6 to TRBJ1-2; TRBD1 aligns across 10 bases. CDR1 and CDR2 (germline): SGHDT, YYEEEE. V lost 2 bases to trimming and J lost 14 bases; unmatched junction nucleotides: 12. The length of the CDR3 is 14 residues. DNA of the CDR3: TGTGCCAGCAGCTTCGCCGGGACAGGGGAACAGTCGACCTTC. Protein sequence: CASSFAGTGEQSTF.

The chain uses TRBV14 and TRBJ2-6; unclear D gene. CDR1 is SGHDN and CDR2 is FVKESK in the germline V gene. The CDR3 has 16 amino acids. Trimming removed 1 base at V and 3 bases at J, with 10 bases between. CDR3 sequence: CASSQAISSGANVLTF. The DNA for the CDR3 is TGTGCCAGCAGCCAAGCGATAAGTAGTGGGGCCAACGTCCTGACTTTC.

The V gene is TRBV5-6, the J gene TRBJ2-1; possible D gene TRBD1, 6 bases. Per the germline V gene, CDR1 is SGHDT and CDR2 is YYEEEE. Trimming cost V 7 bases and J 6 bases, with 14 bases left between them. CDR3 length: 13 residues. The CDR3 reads CASGGKGGNEQFF. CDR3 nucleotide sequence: TGTGCCAGCGGAGGAAAAGGGGGCAATGAGCAGTTCTTC.

CDR3 residues: CSAHRDWGFF. Here the CDR3 DNA reads TGCAGTGCTCACCGGGACTGGGGGTTCTTC. V usage is TRBV20-1 and J usage is TRBJ2-1; TRBD2 might be the D (6 bases). The V end was cut by 5 bases, the J end by 15 bases, with 14 bases between. Germline assignment: CDR1 DFQATT and CDR2 SNEGSKA (reference sequence). CDR3 length equals 10 residues.